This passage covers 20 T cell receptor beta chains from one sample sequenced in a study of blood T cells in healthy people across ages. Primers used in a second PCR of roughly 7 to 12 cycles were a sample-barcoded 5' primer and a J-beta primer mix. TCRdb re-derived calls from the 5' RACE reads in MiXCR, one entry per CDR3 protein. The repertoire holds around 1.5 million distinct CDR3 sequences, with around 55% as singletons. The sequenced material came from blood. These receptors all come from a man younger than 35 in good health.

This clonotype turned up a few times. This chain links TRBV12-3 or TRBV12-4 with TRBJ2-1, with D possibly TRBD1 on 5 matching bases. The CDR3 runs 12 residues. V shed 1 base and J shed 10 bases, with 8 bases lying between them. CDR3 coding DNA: TGTGCCAGCAGTTTAGGGGGCCCCGAGCAGTTCTTC. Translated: CASSLGGPEQFF.

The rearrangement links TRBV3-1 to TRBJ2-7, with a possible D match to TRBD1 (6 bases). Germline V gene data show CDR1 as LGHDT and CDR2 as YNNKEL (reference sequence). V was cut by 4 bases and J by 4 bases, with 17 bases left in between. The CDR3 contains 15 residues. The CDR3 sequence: CASSPKEGHQYEQYF. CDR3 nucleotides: TGTGCCAGCAGCCCGAAAGAGGGACACCAATACGAGCAGTACTTC.

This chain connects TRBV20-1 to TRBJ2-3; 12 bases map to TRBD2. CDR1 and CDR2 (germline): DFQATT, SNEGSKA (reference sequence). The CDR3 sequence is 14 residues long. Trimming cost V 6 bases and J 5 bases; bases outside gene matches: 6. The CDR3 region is CSAMTSGGLDTQYF. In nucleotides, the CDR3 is TGCAGTGCAATGACTAGCGGGGGTTTAGATACGCAGTATTTT.

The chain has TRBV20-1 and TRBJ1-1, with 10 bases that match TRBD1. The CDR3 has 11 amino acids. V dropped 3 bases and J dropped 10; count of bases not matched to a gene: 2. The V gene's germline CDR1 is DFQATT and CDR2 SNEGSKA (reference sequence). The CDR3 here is CSARGDRGAFF. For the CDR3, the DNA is TGCAGTGCTAGGGGGGACAGGGGAGCTTTCTTT.

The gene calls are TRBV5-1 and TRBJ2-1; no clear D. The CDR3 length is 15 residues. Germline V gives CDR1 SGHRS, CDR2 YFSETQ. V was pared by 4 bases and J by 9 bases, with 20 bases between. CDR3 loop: CASSPAGHSSGEQFF. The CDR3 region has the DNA TGCGCCAGCAGCCCTGCAGGTCATTCCTCCGGTGAGCAGTTCTTC.

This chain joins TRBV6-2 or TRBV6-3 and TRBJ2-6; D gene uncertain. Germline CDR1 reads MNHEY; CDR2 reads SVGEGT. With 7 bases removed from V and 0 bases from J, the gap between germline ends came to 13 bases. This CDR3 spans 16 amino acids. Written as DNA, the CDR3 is TGTGCCAGCATAGGCAGACCCGGCTCTGGGGCCAACGTCCTGACTTTC. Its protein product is CASIGRPGSGANVLTF.

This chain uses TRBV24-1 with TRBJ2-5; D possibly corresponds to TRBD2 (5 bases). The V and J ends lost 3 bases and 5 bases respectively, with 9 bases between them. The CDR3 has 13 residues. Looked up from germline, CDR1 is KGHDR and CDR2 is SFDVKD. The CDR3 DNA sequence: TGTGCCACCAGTGATGCTAGCTTGGAGACCCAGTACTTC. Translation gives CATSDASLETQYF.

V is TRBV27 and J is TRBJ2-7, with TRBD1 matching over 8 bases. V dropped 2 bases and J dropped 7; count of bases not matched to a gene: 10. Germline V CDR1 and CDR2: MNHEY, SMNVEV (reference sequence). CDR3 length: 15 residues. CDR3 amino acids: CASSLRTGTNNEQYF. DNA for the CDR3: TGTGCCAGCAGTTTAAGGACAGGGACCAACAATGAGCAGTACTTC.

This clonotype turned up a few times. The CDR3 nucleotides are TGTGCCAGCAGCGTAGATCTCCACTACGAGCAGTACTTC. Protein product: CASSVDLHYEQYF. The chain joins TRBV9 to TRBJ2-7; no reliable D call. This CDR3 region has 13 residues. Trimming stripped 0 bases from V and 3 bases from J, with 7 bases between. CDR1 and CDR2 from the germline V gene are SGDLS and YYNGEE.

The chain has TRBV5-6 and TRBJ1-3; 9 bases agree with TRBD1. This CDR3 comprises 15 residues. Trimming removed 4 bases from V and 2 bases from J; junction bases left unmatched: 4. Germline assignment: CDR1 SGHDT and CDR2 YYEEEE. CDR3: CASSPTGGTGNTIYF. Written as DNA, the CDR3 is TGTGCCAGCAGCCCTACAGGGGGCACTGGAAACACCATATATTTT.

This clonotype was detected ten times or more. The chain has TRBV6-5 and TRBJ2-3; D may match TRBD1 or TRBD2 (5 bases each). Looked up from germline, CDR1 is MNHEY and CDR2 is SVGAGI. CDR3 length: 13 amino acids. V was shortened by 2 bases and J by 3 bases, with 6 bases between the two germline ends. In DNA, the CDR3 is TGTGCCAGCAGTTACGGGGGAACAGATACGCAGTATTTT. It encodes CASSYGGTDTQYF.

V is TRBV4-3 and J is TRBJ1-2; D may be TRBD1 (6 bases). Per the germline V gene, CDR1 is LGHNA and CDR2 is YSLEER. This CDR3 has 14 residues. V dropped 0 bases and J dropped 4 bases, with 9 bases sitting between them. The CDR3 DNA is TGCGCCAGCAGCCAAGAGTCACAGGGCTATGGCTACACCTTC. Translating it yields CASSQESQGYGYTF.

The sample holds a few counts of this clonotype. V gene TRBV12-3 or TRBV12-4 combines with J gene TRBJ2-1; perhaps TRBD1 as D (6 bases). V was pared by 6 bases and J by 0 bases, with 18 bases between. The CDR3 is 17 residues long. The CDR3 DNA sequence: TGTGCCAGCAGAAGTTCCCGACAGGCTTCCTCCTACAATGAGCAGTTCTTC. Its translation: CASRSSRQASSYNEQFF.

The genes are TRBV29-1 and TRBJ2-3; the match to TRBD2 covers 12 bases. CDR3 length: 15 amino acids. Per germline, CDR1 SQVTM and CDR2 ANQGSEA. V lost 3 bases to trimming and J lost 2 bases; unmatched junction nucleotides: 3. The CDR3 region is CSVDGLAGYTDTQYF. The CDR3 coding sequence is TGCAGCGTTGACGGACTAGCGGGGTACACAGATACGCAGTATTTT.

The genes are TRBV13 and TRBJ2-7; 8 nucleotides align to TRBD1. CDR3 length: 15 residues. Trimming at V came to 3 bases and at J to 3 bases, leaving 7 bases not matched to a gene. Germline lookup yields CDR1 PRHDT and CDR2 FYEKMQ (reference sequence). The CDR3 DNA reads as TGTGCCAGCAGCTTCACAGGGGGAAGGAACTACGAGCAGTACTTC. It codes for CASSFTGGRNYEQYF. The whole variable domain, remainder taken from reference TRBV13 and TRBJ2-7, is AAGVIQSPRHLIKEKRETATLKCYPIPRHDTVYWYQQGPGQDPQFLISFYEKMQSDKGSIPDRFSAQQFSDYHSELNMSSLELGDSALYFCASSFTGGRNYEQYFGPGTRLTVT.

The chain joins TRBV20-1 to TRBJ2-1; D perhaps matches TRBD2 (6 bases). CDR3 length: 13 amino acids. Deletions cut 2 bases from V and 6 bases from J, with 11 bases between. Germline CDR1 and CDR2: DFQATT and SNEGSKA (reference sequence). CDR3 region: CSARFPGVNEQFF. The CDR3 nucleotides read TGCAGTGCTAGATTCCCGGGGGTCAATGAGCAGTTCTTC.

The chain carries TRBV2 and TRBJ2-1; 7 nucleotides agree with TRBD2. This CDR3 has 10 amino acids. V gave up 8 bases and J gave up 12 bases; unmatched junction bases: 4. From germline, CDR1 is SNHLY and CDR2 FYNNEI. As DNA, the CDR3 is TGTGCCAGCGGGGGGAGGGGGCAGTTCTTC. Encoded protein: CASGGRGQFF.

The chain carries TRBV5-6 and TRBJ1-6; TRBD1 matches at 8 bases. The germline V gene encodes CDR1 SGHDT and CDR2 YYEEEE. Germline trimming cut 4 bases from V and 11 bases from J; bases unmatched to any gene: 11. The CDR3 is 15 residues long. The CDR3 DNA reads TGTGCCAGCAGCCTCCCCGGACAGGGATTGACACCCCTCCACTTT. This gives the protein CASSLPGQGLTPLHF.

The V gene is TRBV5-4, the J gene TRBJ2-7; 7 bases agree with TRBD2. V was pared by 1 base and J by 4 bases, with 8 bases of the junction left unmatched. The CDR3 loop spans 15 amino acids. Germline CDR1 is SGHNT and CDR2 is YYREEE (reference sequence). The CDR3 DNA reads TGTGCCAGCAGCTTGAAGATAGGACTAGGTTACGAGCAGTACTTC. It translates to CASSLKIGLGYEQYF.

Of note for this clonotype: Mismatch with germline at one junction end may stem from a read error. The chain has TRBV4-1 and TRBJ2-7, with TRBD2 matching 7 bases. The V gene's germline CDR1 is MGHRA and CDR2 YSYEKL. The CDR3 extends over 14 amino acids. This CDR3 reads CASSSRGGTNEQNF. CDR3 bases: TGCGCCAGCAGCTCCCGGGGAGGGACCAACGAGCAGAACTTC.